The rows below give T cell receptor beta chains drawn from one sample of a study of beta chain features in type 1 diabetes. Method: immunoSEQ multiplex PCR; TCRdb's copy keeps in-frame clones and lacks some. The sample records 250,000 to 300,000 clones, 20% to 25% being singletons. Sequencing was performed on naive CD4+ T cells from blood. The receptors come from a woman aged 25 to 39 with type 1 diabetes. Both conserved end residues are part of each CDR3. D genes are given only for firm matches. Clone size is given for some rows only: seen once, a few or many times, or a class if the clone is expanded.

D gene: -
V gene: TRBV29-1
clone size: few
J gene: TRBJ2-2
CDR3 protein: CSVARAGGELFF
CDR3 DNA: TGCAGCGTAGCTCGGGCGGGCGGGGAGCTGTTTTTT

D gene: -
V gene: TRBV7-3
clone size: -
J gene: TRBJ2-5
CDR3 protein: CASSLNGGENQETQYF
CDR3 DNA: TGTGCCAGCAGCTTAAATGGAGGGGAGAACCAAGAGACCCAGTACTTC

D gene: TRBD1
V gene: TRBV29-1
clone size: -
J gene: TRBJ1-2
CDR3 protein: CSVRQGGDYGYTF
CDR3 DNA: TGCAGCGTTAGACAGGGTGGAGACTATGGCTACACCTTC

D gene: -
V gene: TRBV30
clone size: few
J gene: TRBJ2-7
CDR3 protein: CAWTVTGYEQYF
CDR3 DNA: TGTGCCTGGACCGTAACGGGCTACGAGCAGTACTTC

D gene: -
V gene: TRBV20-1
clone size: -
J gene: TRBJ1-2
CDR3 protein: CSGRKGDGYTF
CDR3 DNA: TGCAGTGGTCGGAAGGGAGATGGCTACACCTTC

D gene: -
V gene: TRBV18
clone size: -
J gene: TRBJ1-2
CDR3 protein: CASSPGQKANYGYTF
CDR3 DNA: TGTGCCAGCTCACCAGGACAAAAAGCTAACTATGGCTACACCTTC

D gene: -
V gene: TRBV28
clone size: few
J gene: TRBJ1-5
CDR3 protein: CASSFRQPQHF
CDR3 DNA: TGTGCCAGCAGTTTTCGTCAGCCCCAGCATTTT

D gene: TRBD1
V gene: TRBV30
clone size: -
J gene: TRBJ1-5
CDR3 protein: CAWSSRQGSQPQHF
CDR3 DNA: TGTGCCTGGAGCTCTAGACAGGGCTCTCAGCCCCAGCATTTT

D gene: -
V gene: TRBV30
clone size: -
J gene: TRBJ2-3
CDR3 protein: CAWSRRGDTQYF
CDR3 DNA: TGTGCCTGGAGCCGTAGGGGGGATACGCAGTATTTT

D gene: TRBD1
V gene: TRBV29-1
clone size: -
J gene: TRBJ1-5
CDR3 protein: CSVADRANQPQHF
CDR3 DNA: TGCAGCGTTGCTGACAGGGCCAATCAGCCCCAGCATTTT

D gene: -
V gene: TRBV5-1
clone size: -
J gene: TRBJ2-3
CDR3 protein: CASSLSQGGDTQYF
CDR3 DNA: TGCGCCAGCAGCTTGTCACAGGGTGGAGATACGCAGTATTTT

D gene: -
V gene: TRBV4-1
clone size: few
J gene: TRBJ2-7
CDR3 protein: CASSQDTDEQYF
CDR3 DNA: TGCGCCAGCAGCCAAGATACAGACGAGCAGTACTTC

D gene: -
V gene: TRBV11-2
clone size: once
J gene: TRBJ1-3
CDR3 protein: CASSLNREATIYF
CDR3 DNA: TGTGCCAGCAGCCTTAACCGGGAGGCAACGATATATTTT

D gene: -
V gene: TRBV5-1
clone size: -
J gene: TRBJ1-2
CDR3 protein: CASSPGWVLGGGYTF
CDR3 DNA: TGCGCCAGCAGCCCTGGATGGGTTCTCGGGGGTGGCTACACCTTC

D gene: -
V gene: TRBV7-3
clone size: few
J gene: TRBJ2-5
CDR3 protein: CASSLPGETQYF
CDR3 DNA: TGTGCCAGCAGCCTCCCGGGGGAGACCCAGTACTTC

D gene: TRBD2
V gene: TRBV9
clone size: few
J gene: TRBJ2-1
CDR3 protein: CASSVLSGRGYNEQFF
CDR3 DNA: TGTGCCAGCAGCGTATTAAGCGGGAGGGGCTACAATGAGCAGTTCTTC

D gene: TRBD2
V gene: TRBV28
clone size: few
J gene: TRBJ2-3
CDR3 protein: CASSPGGEYTQYF
CDR3 DNA: TGTGCCAGCAGTCCCGGGGGGGAATATACGCAGTATTTT

D gene: TRBD2
V gene: TRBV7-9
clone size: -
J gene: TRBJ2-3
CDR3 protein: CASSLVLGLAGRYTDTQYF
CDR3 DNA: TGTGCCAGCAGCTTAGTCCTCGGGCTAGCGGGCCGATACACAGATACGCAGTATTTT

D gene: -
V gene: TRBV7-2
clone size: few
J gene: TRBJ1-1
CDR3 protein: CASSLIQNTEAFF
CDR3 DNA: TGTGCCAGCAGCTTAATACAGAACACTGAAGCTTTCTTT

D gene: -
V gene: TRBV7-2
clone size: -
J gene: TRBJ2-4
CDR3 protein: CASSVSALAKNIQYF
CDR3 DNA: TGTGCCAGCAGCGTAAGCGCGCTAGCCAAAAACATTCAGTACTTC

D gene: -
V gene: TRBV2
clone size: -
J gene: TRBJ1-1
CDR3 protein: CASSLLLPEAFF
CDR3 DNA: TGTGCCAGCAGCCTTTTACTCCCTGAAGCTTTCTTT

D gene: TRBD1
V gene: TRBV5-1
clone size: -
J gene: TRBJ2-1
CDR3 protein: CASSDDRGSYNEQFF
CDR3 DNA: TGCGCCAGCAGCGACGACAGGGGGTCCTACAATGAGCAGTTCTTC

D gene: TRBD2
V gene: TRBV7-3
clone size: few
J gene: TRBJ2-1
CDR3 protein: CASSLMVSRSGKEQFF
CDR3 DNA: TGTGCCAGCAGCTTAATGGTGTCCCGGAGCGGGAAGGAGCAGTTCTTC

D gene: -
V gene: TRBV30
clone size: few
J gene: TRBJ1-1
CDR3 protein: CAWSAGFDTEAFF
CDR3 DNA: TGTGCCTGGAGTGCCGGGTTTGACACTGAAGCTTTCTTT

D gene: TRBD1
V gene: TRBV18
clone size: few
J gene: TRBJ2-7
CDR3 protein: CASSPPGQVYEQYF
CDR3 DNA: TGTGCCAGCTCACCACCTGGACAGGTTTACGAGCAGTACTTC

D gene: -
V gene: TRBV27
clone size: -
J gene: TRBJ1-5
CDR3 protein: CASSLTGPNQPQHF
CDR3 DNA: TGTGCCAGCAGCCTAACAGGGCCCAATCAGCCCCAGCATTTT

D gene: -
V gene: TRBV25-1
clone size: few
J gene: TRBJ2-5
CDR3 protein: CASSEIGTVMRETQYF
CDR3 DNA: TGTGCCAGCAGTGAAATCGGTACGGTCATGAGAGAGACCCAGTACTTC

D gene: -
V gene: TRBV5-4
clone size: few
J gene: TRBJ2-5
CDR3 protein: CASSAQQGETQYF
CDR3 DNA: TGTGCCAGCAGCGCTCAACAGGGAGAGACCCAGTACTTC

D gene: TRBD1
V gene: TRBV30
clone size: few
J gene: TRBJ1-2
CDR3 protein: CAWRMTGSNGYTF
CDR3 DNA: TGTGCCTGGAGGATGACAGGGTCCAATGGCTACACCTTC

D gene: -
V gene: TRBV7-9
clone size: few
J gene: TRBJ2-6
CDR3 protein: CASMGSSWANVLTF
CDR3 DNA: TGTGCCAGCATGGGTAGCTCATGGGCCAACGTCCTGACTTTC

D gene: -
V gene: TRBV7-9
clone size: -
J gene: TRBJ2-1
CDR3 protein: CASSLRGHRGNEQFF
CDR3 DNA: TGTGCCAGCAGCTTAAGGGGACACCGCGGGAATGAGCAGTTCTTC

D gene: -
V gene: TRBV5-1
clone size: -
J gene: TRBJ2-3
CDR3 protein: CASSLLLDTQYF
CDR3 DNA: TGCGCCAGCAGCCTCCTATTGGATACGCAGTATTTT

D gene: -
V gene: TRBV4-1
clone size: few
J gene: TRBJ2-5
CDR3 protein: CASSRQDGETQYF
CDR3 DNA: TGCGCCAGCAGCCGGCAGGATGGAGAGACCCAGTACTTC

D gene: TRBD1
V gene: TRBV18
clone size: -
J gene: TRBJ2-5
CDR3 protein: CASSHDRGETQYF
CDR3 DNA: TGTGCCAGCTCACACGACAGGGGAGAGACCCAGTACTTC

D gene: -
V gene: TRBV5-1
clone size: -
J gene: TRBJ2-5
CDR3 protein: CASSSPQVQETQYF
CDR3 DNA: TGCGCCAGCAGCTCGCCACAAGTCCAAGAGACCCAGTACTTC

D gene: TRBD1
V gene: TRBV23-1
clone size: -
J gene: TRBJ1-4
CDR3 protein: CASSTKTGCICNEKLFF
CDR3 DNA: TGCGCCAGCAGCACTAAGACAGGGTGTATTTGTAATGAAAAACTGTTTTTT

D gene: -
V gene: TRBV18
clone size: few
J gene: TRBJ2-3
CDR3 protein: CASSPASTDTQYF
CDR3 DNA: TGTGCCAGCTCACCGGCTAGCACAGATACGCAGTATTTT

D gene: -
V gene: TRBV28
clone size: -
J gene: TRBJ2-7
CDR3 protein: CASSFHSARGIHEQYF
CDR3 DNA: TGTGCCAGCAGTTTCCACTCCGCCCGGGGAATCCACGAGCAGTACTTC

D gene: -
V gene: TRBV5-1
clone size: -
J gene: TRBJ2-2
CDR3 protein: CASSLLGGGNTGELFF
CDR3 DNA: TGCGCCAGCAGCCTACTTGGGGGAGGTAACACCGGGGAGCTGTTTTTT

D gene: TRBD1
V gene: TRBV7-2
clone size: -
J gene: TRBJ2-3
CDR3 protein: CASSYRGGTDTQYF
CDR3 DNA: TGTGCCAGCAGCTACAGGGGCGGCACAGATACGCAGTATTTT

D gene: TRBD1
V gene: TRBV25-1
clone size: -
J gene: TRBJ2-7
CDR3 protein: CASSNTGTGSYEQYF
CDR3 DNA: TGTGCCAGCAGTAATACCGGGACAGGGTCCTACGAGCAGTACTTC

D gene: TRBD2
V gene: TRBV7-9
clone size: few
J gene: TRBJ2-1
CDR3 protein: CASGLAGGDNEQFF
CDR3 DNA: TGTGCCAGCGGCTTGGCGGGAGGGGACAATGAGCAGTTCTTC

D gene: TRBD1
V gene: TRBV25-1
clone size: -
J gene: TRBJ2-3
CDR3 protein: CASSGDRGVTDTQYF
CDR3 DNA: TGTGCCAGCAGTGGAGACAGGGGCGTCACAGATACGCAGTATTTT

D gene: TRBD1
V gene: TRBV27
clone size: -
J gene: TRBJ2-7
CDR3 protein: CASRGQGASYEQYF
CDR3 DNA: TGTGCCAGCAGAGGACAGGGGGCATCCTACGAGCAGTACTTC

D gene: -
V gene: TRBV19
clone size: -
J gene: TRBJ2-1
CDR3 protein: CASSISTTRSVDEQFF
CDR3 DNA: TGTGCCAGTAGTATCAGCACCACTAGGAGCGTCGATGAGCAGTTCTTC

D gene: TRBD2
V gene: TRBV7-2
clone size: -
J gene: TRBJ2-4
CDR3 protein: CASGSSGAPLGIQYF
CDR3 DNA: TGTGCCAGCGGTTCTAGCGGGGCCCCCTTGGGCATTCAGTACTTC

D gene: -
V gene: TRBV10-2
clone size: few
J gene: TRBJ1-5
CDR3 protein: CASSELVTVRNQPQHF
CDR3 DNA: TGCGCCAGCAGTGAATTGGTGACAGTGCGCAATCAGCCCCAGCATTTT

D gene: -
V gene: TRBV7-6
clone size: few
J gene: TRBJ2-5
CDR3 protein: CASSFSLGAPQETQYF
CDR3 DNA: TGTGCCAGCAGCTTCAGCCTAGGAGCGCCACAAGAGACCCAGTACTTC

D gene: -
V gene: TRBV29-1
clone size: few
J gene: TRBJ2-3
CDR3 protein: CSVELAYADTQYF
CDR3 DNA: TGCAGCGTTGAACTAGCGTACGCAGATACGCAGTATTTT